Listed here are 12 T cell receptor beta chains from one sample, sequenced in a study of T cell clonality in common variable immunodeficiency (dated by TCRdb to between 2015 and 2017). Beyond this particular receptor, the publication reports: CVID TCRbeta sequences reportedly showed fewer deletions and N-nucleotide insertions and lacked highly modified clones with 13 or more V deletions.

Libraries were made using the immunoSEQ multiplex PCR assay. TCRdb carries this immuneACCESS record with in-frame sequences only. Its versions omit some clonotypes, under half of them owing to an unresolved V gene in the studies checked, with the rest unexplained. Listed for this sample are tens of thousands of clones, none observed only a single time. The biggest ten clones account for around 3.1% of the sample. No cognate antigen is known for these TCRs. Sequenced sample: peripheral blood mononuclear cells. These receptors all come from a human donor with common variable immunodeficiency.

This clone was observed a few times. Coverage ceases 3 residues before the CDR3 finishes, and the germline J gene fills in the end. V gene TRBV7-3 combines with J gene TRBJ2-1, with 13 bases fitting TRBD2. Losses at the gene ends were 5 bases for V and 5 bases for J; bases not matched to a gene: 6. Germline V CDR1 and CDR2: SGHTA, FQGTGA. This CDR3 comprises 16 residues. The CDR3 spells CASSRSGTSGDNEQFF. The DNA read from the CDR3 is TGTGCCAGCAGCAGATCCGGGACTAGCGGGGACAATGAG.

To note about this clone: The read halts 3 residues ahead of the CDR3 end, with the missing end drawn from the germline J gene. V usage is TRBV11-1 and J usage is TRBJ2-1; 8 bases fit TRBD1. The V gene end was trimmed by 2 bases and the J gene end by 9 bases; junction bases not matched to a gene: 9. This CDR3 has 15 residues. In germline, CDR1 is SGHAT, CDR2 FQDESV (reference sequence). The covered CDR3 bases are TGTGCCAGCAGCTTATTCAAGACAGGGGTGGGTGAG. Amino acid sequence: CASSLFKTGVGE. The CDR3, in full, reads CASSLFKTGVGEQFF.

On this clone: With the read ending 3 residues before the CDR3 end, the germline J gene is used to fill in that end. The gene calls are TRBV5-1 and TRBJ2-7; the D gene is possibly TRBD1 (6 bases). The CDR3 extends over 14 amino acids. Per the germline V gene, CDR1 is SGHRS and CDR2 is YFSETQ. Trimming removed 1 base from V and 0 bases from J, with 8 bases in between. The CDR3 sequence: CASSLRGHSYEQYF. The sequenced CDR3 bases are TGCGCCAGCAGCTTGAGGGGACACTCCTACGAG.

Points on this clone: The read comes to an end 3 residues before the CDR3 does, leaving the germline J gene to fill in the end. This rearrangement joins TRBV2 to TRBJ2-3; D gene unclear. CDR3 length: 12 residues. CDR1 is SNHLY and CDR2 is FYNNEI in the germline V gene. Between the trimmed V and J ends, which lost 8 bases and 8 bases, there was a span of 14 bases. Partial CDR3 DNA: TGTGCCAGCGGGCCCGGAACCGGTACG. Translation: CASGPGTGT. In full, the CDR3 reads CASGPGTGTQYF.

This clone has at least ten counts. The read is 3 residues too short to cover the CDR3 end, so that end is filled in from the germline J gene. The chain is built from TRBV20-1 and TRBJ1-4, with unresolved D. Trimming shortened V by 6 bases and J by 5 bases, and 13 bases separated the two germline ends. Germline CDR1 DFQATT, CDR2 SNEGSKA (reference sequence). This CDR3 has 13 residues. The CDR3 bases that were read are TGCAGTGCCTTACCTGGCCACAATGAAAAA. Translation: CSALPGHNEK. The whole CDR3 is CSALPGHNEKLFF.

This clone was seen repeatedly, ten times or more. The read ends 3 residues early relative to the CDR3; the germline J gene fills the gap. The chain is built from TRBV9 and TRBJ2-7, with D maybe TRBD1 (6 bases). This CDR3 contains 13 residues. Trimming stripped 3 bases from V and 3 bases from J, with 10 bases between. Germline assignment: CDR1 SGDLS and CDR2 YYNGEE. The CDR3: CASSAQQGYEQYF. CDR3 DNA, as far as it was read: TGTGCCAGCAGCGCGCAACAGGGCTACGAG.

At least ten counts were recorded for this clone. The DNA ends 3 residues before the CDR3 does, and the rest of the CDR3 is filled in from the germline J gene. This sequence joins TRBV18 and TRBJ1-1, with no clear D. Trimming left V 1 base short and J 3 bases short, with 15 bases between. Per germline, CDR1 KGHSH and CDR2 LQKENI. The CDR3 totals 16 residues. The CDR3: CASSPRAVPGDTEAFF. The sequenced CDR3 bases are TGTGCCAGCTCACCACGCGCGGTCCCCGGGGACACTGAA.

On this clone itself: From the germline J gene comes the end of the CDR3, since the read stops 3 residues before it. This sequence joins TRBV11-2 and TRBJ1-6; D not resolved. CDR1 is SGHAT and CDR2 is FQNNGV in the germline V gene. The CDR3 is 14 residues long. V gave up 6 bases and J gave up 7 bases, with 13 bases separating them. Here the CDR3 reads CASSWRGGNSPLHF. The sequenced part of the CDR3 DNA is TGTGCCAGCAGTTGGCGGGGAGGGAATTCACCC. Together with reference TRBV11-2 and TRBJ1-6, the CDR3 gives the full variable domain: EAGVAQSPRYKIIEKRQSVAFWCNPISGHATLYWYQQILGQGPKLLIQFQNNGVVDDSQLPKDRFSAERLKGVDSTLKIQPAKLEDSAVYLCASSWRGGNSPLHFGNGTRLTVT.

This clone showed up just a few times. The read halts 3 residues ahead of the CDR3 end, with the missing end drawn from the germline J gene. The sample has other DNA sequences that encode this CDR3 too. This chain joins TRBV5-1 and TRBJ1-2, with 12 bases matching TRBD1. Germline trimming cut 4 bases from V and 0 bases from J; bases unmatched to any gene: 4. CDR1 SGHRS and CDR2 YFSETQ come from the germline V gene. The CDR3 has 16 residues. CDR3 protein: CASSAGQGASNYGYTF. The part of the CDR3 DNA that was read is TGCGCCAGCAGCGCGGGACAGGGGGCATCTAACTATGGC. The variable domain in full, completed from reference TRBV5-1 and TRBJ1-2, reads KAGVTQTPRYLIKTRGQQVTLSCSPISGHRSVSWYQQTPGQGLQFLFEYFSETQRNKGNFPGRFSGRQFSNSRSEMNVSTLELGDSALYLCASSAGQGASNYGYTFGSGTRLTVV.

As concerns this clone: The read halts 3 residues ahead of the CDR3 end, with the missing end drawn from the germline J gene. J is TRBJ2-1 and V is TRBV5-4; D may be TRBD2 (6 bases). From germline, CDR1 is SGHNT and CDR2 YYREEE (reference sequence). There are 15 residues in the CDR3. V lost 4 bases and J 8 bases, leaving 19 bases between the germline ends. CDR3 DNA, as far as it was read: TGTGCCAGCAGCATACGTAGCGGAAATCTCGATGAG. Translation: CASSIRSGNLDE. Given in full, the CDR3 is CASSIRSGNLDEQFF. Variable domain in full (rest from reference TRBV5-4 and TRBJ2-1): ETGVTQSPTHLIKTRGQQVTLRCSSQSGHNTVSWYQQALGQGPQFIFQYYREEENGRGNFPPRFSGLQFPNYSSELNVNALELDDSALYLCASSIRSGNLDEQFFGPGTRLTVL.

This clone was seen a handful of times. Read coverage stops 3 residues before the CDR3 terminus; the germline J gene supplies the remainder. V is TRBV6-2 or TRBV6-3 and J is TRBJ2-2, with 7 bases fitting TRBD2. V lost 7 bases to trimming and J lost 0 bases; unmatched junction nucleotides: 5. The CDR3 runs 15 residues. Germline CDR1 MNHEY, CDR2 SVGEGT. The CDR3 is CASNQRGSNTGELFF. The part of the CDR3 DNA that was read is TGTGCCAGCAACCAGCGGGGTTCGAACACCGGGGAG.

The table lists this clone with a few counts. The CDR3 is CASSPIRRGGVADTQYF. Incomplete CDR3 DNA: TGTGCCAGCTCACCCATACGGCGGGGGGGCGTGGCAGATACG. The chain couples TRBV18 to TRBJ2-3; 9 bases agree with TRBD2. The CDR3 is cut off 3 residues early in the read; its end comes from the germline J gene. The CDR3 consists of 17 residues. Germline assignment: CDR1 KGHSH and CDR2 LQKENI. V shed 3 bases and J 4 bases; nucleotides not matched to a gene: 11. The whole variable domain, filled in from reference TRBV18 and TRBJ2-3, reads NAGVMQNPRHLVRRRGQEARLRCSPMKGHSHVYWYRQLPEEGLKFMVYLQKENIIDESGMPKERFSAEFPKEGPSILRIQQVVRGDSAAYFCASSPIRRGGVADTQYFGPGTRLTVL.